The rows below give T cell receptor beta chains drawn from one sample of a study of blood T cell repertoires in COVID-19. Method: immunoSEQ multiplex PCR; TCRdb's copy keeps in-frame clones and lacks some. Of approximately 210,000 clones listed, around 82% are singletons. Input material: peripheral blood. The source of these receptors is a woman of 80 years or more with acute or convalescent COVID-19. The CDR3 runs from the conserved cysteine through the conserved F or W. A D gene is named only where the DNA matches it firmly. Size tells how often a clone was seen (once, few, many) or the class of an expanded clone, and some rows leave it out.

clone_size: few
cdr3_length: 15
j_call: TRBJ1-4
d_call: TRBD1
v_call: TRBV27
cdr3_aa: CASSLVGQGFEKLFF
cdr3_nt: TGTGCCAGCAGTTTAGTGGGACAGGGTTTTGAAAAACTGTTTTTT

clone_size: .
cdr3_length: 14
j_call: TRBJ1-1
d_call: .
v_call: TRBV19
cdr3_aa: CASAGVSVNTEAFF
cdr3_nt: TGTGCCAGTGCAGGGGTCTCGGTGAACACTGAAGCTTTCTTT

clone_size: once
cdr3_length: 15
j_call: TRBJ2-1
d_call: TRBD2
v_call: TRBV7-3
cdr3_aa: CASSLGLAGAEEQFF
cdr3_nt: TGTGCCAGCAGCTTGGGGTTAGCGGGCGCCGAAGAGCAGTTCTTC

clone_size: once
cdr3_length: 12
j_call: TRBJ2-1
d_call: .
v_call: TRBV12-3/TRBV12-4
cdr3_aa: CASRDNNNEQFF
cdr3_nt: TGTGCCAGCCGGGACAATAACAATGAGCAGTTCTTC

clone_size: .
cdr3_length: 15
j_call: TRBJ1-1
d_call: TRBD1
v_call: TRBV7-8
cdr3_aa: CASSLDRGRNTEAFF
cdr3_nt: TGTGCCAGCAGCTTAGATAGGGGGCGGAACACTGAAGCTTTCTTT

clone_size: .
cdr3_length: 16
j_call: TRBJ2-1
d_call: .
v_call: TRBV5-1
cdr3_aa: CASRLNRALSYNEQFF
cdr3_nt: TGCGCCAGCAGGCTGAACAGGGCCTTATCCTACAATGAGCAGTTCTTC

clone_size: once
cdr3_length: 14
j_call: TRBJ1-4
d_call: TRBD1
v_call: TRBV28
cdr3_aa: CASSLGQENEKLFF
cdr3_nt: TGTGCCAGCAGTCTCGGACAGGAGAATGAAAAACTGTTTTTT

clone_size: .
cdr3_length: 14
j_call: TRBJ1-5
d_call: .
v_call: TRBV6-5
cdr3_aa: CASGAPTVNQPQHF
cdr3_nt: TGTGCCAGCGGAGCCCCGACAGTCAATCAGCCCCAGCATTTT

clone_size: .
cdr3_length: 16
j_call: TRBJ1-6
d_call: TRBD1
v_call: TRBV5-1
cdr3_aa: CASSLAAGGSNSPLHF
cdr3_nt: TGCGCCAGCAGCTTGGCGGCAGGGGGAAGTAATTCACCCCTCCACTTT

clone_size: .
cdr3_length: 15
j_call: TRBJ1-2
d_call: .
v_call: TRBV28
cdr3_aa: CASSLLLGDSYGYTF
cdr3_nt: TGTGCCAGCAGTTTATTGCTAGGGGATTCCTATGGCTACACCTTC

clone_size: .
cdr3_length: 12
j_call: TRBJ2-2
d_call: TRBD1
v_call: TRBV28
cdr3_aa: CATLQGHGELFF
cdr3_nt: TGTGCCACCCTACAGGGGCACGGGGAGCTGTTTTTT

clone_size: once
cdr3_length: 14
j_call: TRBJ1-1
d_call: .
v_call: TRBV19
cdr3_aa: CASSTLFDSYEAFF
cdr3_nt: TGTGCCAGTAGTACGCTATTCGACAGTTATGAAGCTTTCTTT

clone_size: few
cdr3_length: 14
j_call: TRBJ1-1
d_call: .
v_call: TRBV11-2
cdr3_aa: CASSAQGIGTEAFF
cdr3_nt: TGTGCCAGCAGCGCCCAGGGGATCGGCACTGAAGCTTTCTTT

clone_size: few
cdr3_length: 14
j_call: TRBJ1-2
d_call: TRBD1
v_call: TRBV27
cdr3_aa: CASRGGTVNYGYTF
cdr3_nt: TGTGCCAGCAGGGGCGGGACAGTCAACTATGGCTACACCTTC

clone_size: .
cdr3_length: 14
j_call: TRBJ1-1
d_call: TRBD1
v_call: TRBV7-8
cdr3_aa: CASSGAGGHTEAFF
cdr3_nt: TGTGCCAGTAGCGGGGCAGGGGGGCACACTGAAGCTTTCTTT

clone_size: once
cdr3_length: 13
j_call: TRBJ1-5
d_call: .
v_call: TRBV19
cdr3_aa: CASSSQGNQPQHF
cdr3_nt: TGTGCCAGTAGTAGCCAGGGCAATCAGCCCCAGCATTTT

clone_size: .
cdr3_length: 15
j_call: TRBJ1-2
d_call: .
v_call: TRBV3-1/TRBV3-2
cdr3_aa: CASSHGTGGAYGYTF
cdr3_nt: TGTGCCAGCAGCCACGGAACAGGTGGAGCTTATGGCTACACCTTC

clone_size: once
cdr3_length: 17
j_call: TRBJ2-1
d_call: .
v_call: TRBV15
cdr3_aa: CATSREGRGASGDEQFF
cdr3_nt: TGTGCCACCAGCAGAGAGGGGAGGGGGGCCTCCGGCGATGAGCAGTTCTTC

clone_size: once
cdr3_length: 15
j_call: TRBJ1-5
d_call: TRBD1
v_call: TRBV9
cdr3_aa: CASSVGGQGDQPQHF
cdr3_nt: TGTGCCAGCAGCGTAGGCGGACAGGGGGACCAGCCCCAGCATTTT

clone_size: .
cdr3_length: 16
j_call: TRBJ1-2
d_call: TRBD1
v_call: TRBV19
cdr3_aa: CASSFTGTGVSYGYTF
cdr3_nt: TGTGCCAGTAGTTTTACCGGGACAGGAGTTAGCTATGGCTACACCTTC

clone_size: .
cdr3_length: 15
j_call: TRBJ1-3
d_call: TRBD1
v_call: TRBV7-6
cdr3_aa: CASSLDDRAGNTIYF
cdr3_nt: TGTGCCAGCAGCTTAGATGACAGGGCTGGAAACACCATATATTTT

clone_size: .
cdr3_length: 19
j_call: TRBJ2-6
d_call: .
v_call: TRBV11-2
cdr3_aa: CASGGPGTRPSSGANVLTF
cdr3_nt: TGTGCCAGCGGCGGACCCGGGACACGGCCGTCCTCTGGGGCCAACGTCCTGACTTTC

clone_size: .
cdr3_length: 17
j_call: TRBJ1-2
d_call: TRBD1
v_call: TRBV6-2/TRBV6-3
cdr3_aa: CASSYQVVRGRSYGYTF
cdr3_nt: TGTGCCAGCAGTTACCAAGTCGTCAGGGGGCGAAGCTATGGCTACACCTTC

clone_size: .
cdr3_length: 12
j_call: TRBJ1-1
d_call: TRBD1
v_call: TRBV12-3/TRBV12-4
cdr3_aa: CASSLGQGEAFF
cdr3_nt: TGTGCCAGCAGTTTAGGACAGGGTGAAGCTTTCTTT

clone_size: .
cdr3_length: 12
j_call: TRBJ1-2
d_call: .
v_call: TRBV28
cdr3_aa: CASSPPRYGYTF
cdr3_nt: TGTGCCAGCAGTCCCCCGAGATATGGCTACACCTTC

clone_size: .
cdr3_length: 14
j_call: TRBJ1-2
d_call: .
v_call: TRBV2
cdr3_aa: CASSEGHFNYGYTF
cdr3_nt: TGTGCCAGCAGTGAAGGGCATTTTAACTATGGCTACACCTTC

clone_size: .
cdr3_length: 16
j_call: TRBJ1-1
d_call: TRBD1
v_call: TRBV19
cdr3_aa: CASSLKTGGPNTEAFF
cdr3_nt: TGTGCCAGTAGCCTAAAAACAGGGGGACCGAACACTGAAGCTTTCTTT